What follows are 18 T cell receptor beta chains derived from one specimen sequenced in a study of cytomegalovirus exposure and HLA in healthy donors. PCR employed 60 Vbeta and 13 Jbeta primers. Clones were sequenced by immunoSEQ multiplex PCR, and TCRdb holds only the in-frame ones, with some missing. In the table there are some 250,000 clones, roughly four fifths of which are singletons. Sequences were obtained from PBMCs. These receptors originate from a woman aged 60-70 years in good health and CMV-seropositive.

This CDR3 reads CASSPPGLAGGGYNEQFF. CDR3 nucleotides: TGTGCCAGCTCACCACCGGGCCTAGCGGGAGGTGGATACAATGAGCAGTTCTTC. The genes are TRBV18 and TRBJ2-1, with 11 bases identical to TRBD2. There are 18 residues in the CDR3. The V gene end was trimmed by 0 bases and the J gene end by 4 bases; junction bases not matched to a gene: 8. Per the germline V gene, CDR1 is KGHSH and CDR2 is LQKENI.

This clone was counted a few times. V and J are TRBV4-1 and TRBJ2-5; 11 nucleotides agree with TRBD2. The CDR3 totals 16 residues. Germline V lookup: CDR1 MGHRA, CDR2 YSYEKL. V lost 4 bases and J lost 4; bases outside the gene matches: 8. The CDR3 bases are TGCGCCAGCAGCCGAAGTACTAGCGGGAGTGGAGAGACCCAGTACTTC. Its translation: CASSRSTSGSGETQYF.

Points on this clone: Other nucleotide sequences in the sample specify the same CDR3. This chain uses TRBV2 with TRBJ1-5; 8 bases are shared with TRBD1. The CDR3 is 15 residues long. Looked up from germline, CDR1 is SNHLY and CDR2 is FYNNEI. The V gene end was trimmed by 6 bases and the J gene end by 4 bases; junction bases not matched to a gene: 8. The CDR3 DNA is TGTGCCAGCAGGACCGACAGGGGTGGGAATCAGCCCCAGCATTTT. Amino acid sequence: CASRTDRGGNQPQHF.

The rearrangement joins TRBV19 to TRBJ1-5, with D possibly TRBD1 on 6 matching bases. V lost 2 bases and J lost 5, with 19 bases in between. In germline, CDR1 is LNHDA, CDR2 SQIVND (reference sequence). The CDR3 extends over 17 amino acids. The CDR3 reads CASSIKGQSRLYQPQHF. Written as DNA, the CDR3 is TGTGCCAGTAGTATAAAGGGACAATCGCGACTCTATCAGCCCCAGCATTTT.

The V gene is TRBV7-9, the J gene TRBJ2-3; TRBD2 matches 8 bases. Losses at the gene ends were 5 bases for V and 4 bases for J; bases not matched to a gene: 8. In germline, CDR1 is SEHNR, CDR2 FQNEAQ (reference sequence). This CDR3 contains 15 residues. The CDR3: CASSQSGRAADTQYF. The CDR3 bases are TGTGCCAGCAGCCAGAGCGGGAGAGCTGCAGATACGCAGTATTTT.

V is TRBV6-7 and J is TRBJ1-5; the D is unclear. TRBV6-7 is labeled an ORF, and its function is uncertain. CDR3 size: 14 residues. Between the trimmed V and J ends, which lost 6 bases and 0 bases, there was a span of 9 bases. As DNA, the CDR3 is TGTGCCAGCAGCCTCCTTTATAGCAATCAGCCCCAGCATTTT. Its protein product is CASSLLYSNQPQHF.

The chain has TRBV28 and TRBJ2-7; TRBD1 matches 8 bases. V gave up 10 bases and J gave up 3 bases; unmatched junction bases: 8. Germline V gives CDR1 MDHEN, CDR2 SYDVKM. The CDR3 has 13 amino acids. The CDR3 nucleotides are TGTGCCATCGCCCGAACAGGGGGCTACGAGCAGTACTTC. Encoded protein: CAIARTGGYEQYF.

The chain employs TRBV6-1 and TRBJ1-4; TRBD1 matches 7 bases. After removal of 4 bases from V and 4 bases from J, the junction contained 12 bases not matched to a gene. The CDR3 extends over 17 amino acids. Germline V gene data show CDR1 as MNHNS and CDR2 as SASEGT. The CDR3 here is CASSAKHRGFNNEKLFF. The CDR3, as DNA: TGTGCCAGCAGTGCCAAACACAGGGGCTTCAATAATGAAAAACTGTTTTTT.

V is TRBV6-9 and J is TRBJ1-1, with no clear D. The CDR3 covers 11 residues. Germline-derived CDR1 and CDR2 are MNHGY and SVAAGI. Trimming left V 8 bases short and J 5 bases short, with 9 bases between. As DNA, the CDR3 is TGTGCCAGCCAGCGAAGGACTGAAGCTTTCTTT. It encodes CASQRRTEAFF.

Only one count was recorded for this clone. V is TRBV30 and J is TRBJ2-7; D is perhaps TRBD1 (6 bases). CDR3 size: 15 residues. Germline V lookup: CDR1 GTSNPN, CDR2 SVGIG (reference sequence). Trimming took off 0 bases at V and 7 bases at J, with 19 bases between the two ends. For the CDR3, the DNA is TGTGCCTGGAGTGTACGGCAGACAGGTCCGGGGGAGCAGTACTTC. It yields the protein CAWSVRQTGPGEQYF.

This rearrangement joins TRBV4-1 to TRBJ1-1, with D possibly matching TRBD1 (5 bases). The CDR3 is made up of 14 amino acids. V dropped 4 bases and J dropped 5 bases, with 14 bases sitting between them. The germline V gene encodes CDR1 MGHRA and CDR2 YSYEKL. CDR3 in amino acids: CASSPRGGGTEAFF. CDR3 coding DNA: TGCGCCAGCAGCCCGAGGGGCGGGGGTACTGAAGCTTTCTTT.

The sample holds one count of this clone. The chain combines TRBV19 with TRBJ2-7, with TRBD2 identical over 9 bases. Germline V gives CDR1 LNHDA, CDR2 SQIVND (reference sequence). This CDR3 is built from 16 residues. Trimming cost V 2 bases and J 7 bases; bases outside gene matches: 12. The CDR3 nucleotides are TGTGCCAGTAGTATAAGGGGCGGGAGGGCCCTGGGGGAGCAGTACTTC. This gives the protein CASSIRGGRALGEQYF.

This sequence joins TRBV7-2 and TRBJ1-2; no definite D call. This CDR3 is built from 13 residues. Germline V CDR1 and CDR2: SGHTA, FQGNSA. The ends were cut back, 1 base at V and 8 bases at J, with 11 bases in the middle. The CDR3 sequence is CASSLGGHGGYTF. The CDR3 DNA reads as TGTGCCAGCAGCTTAGGAGGGCACGGGGGCTACACCTTC.

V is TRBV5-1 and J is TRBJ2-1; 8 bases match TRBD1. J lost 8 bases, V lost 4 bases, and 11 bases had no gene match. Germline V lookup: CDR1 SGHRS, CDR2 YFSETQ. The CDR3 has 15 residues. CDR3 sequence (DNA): TGCGCCAGCAGCATAGGACAGGGCGCAGTGGATGAGCAGTTCTTC. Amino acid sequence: CASSIGQGAVDEQFF.

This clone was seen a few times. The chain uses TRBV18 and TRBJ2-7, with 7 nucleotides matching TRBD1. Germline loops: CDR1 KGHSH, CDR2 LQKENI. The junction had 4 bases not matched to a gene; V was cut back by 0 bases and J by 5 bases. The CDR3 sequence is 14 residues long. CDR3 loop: CASSPPAQGDEQYF. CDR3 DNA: TGTGCCAGCTCACCACCTGCGCAGGGGGACGAGCAGTACTTC.

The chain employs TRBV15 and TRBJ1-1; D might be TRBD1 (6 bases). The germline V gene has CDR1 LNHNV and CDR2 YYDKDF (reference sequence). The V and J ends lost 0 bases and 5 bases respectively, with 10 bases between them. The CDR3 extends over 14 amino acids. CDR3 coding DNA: TGTGCCACCAGCAGAGAGGGCAGGGGAACTGAAGCTTTCTTT. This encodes CATSREGRGTEAFF.

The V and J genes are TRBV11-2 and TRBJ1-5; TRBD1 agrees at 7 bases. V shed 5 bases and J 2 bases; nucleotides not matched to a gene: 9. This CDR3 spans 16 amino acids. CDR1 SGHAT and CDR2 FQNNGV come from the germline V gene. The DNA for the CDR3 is TGTGCCAGCAGCATCCCCTGGACAGGTCGCAATCAGCCCCAGCATTTT. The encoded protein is CASSIPWTGRNQPQHF. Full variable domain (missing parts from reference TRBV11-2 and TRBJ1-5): EAGVAQSPRYKIIEKRQSVAFWCNPISGHATLYWYQQILGQGPKLLIQFQNNGVVDDSQLPKDRFSAERLKGVDSTLKIQPAKLEDSAVYLCASSIPWTGRNQPQHFGDGTRLSIL.

The CDR3 loop is CASSVNQGWETQYF. DNA of the CDR3: TGTGCCAGCAGCGTAAACCAGGGGTGGGAGACCCAGTACTTC. The chain combines TRBV9 with TRBJ2-5, with a possible D match to TRBD1 (6 bases). Germline-derived CDR1 and CDR2 are SGDLS and YYNGEE. With 1 base removed from V and 5 bases from J, the gap between germline ends came to 12 bases. CDR3 length equals 14 residues.